The 19 T cell receptor beta chains reported below all come from one sample, sequenced in a study of PD-L1 blockade in urothelial cancer. The assay was immunoSEQ multiplex PCR, and TCRdb's table has in-frame clones only and misses some. The sample includes tens of thousands of clones, 91% of them seen just once. Time point given: peripheral blood 6 weeks after treatment start. Specimen: PBMCs, collected around atezolizumab (anti-PD-L1) treatment. The source is a man between 65 and 80 years old with urothelial cancer.

The rearrangement uses TRBV12-5 and TRBJ2-7; TRBD1 matches 7 bases. The CDR3 is 18 amino acids. V shed 3 bases, J shed 1 base, and the junction held 15 bases outside the gene matches. CDR1 and CDR2 (germline): LGHNT, FRNRAP. In DNA form, the CDR3 reads TGTGCTAGTGGTTTCGACCCCCCCGACAGGGCTTTATCCTACGAGCAGTACTTC. Its translation is CASGFDPPDRALSYEQYF. Complete variable domain (other parts from reference TRBV12-5 and TRBJ2-7): DARVTQTPRHKVTEMGQEVTMRCQPILGHNTVFWYRQTMMQGLELLAYFRNRAPLDDSGMPKDRFSAEMPDATLATLKIQPSEPRDSAVYFCASGFDPPDRALSYEQYFGPGTRLTVT.

The chain recombines TRBV28 with TRBJ2-7; TRBD1 matches 8 bases. V was pared by 2 bases and J by 4 bases, with 7 bases of the junction left unmatched. The CDR3 extends over 15 amino acids. The germline V gene has CDR1 MDHEN and CDR2 SYDVKM. CDR3 sequence reads: CASSLRRTGRYEQYF. As DNA, the CDR3 is TGTGCCAGCAGTTTACGCCGGACAGGGAGATACGAGCAGTACTTC.

The rearrangement uses TRBV5-6 and TRBJ2-3, with D hard to call. Germline V lookup: CDR1 SGHDT, CDR2 YYEEEE. The ends were cut back, 2 bases at V and 2 bases at J, with 9 bases in the middle. The CDR3 spans 14 residues. CDR3: CASSLRLNTDTQYF. For the CDR3, the DNA is TGTGCCAGCAGCTTACGTCTAAACACAGATACGCAGTATTTT. Drawing the rest from reference TRBV5-6 and TRBJ2-3, the complete variable domain is DAGVTQSPTHLIKTRGQQVTLRCSPKSGHDTVSWYQQALGQGPQFIFQYYEEEERQRGNFPDRFSGHQFPNYSSELNVNALLLGDSALYLCASSLRLNTDTQYFGPGTRLTVL.

A single count supports this clone. The rearrangement uses TRBV11-2 and TRBJ2-1, with 12 bases lining up with TRBD2. The junction had 9 bases not matched to a gene; V was cut back by 4 bases and J by 8 bases. Germline V gives CDR1 SGHAT, CDR2 FQNNGV. The CDR3 is made up of 16 amino acids. CDR3 sequence reads: CASSSLAGGPVDEQFF. The CDR3 coding sequence is TGTGCCAGCAGCTCCCTAGCGGGAGGGCCAGTTGATGAGCAGTTCTTC.

V is TRBV2 and J is TRBJ2-3, with D perhaps TRBD2 (6 bases). Trimming removed 1 base at V and 1 base at J, with 6 bases between. Looked up from germline, CDR1 is SNHLY and CDR2 is FYNNEI. The CDR3 has 14 amino acids. The CDR3 sequence: CASSEGRGTDTQYF. The CDR3 DNA reads TGTGCCAGCAGTGAAGGGAGGGGCACAGATACGCAGTATTTT.

The rearrangement joins TRBV19 to TRBJ1-5; 7 bases are a match to TRBD1. This CDR3 region has 14 residues. V was clipped by 4 bases and J by 3 bases; unmatched bases: 3. CDR1 LNHDA and CDR2 SQIVND come from the germline V gene (reference sequence). CDR3 loop: CASSTGQVNQPQHF. DNA of the CDR3: TGTGCCAGTAGTACCGGACAGGTCAATCAGCCCCAGCATTTT.

This rearrangement joins TRBV6-4 to TRBJ2-3, with a tentative D call TRBD2 (6 bases). CDR1 is MRHNA and CDR2 is SNTAGT in the germline V gene. Deletions cut 3 bases from V and 0 bases from J, with 7 bases between. The CDR3 consists of 14 residues. The CDR3 DNA reads as TGTGCCAGCAGTGAGGAGGGAAGCACAGATACGCAGTATTTT. Translation: CASSEEGSTDTQYF.

This sequence joins TRBV29-1 and TRBJ2-1; TRBD1 matches at 8 bases. The V and J ends lost 4 bases and 0 bases, in that order; junction bases with no gene match: 11. Per germline, CDR1 SQVTM and CDR2 ANQGSEA. This CDR3 comprises 17 residues. CDR3 amino acids: CSVGNTPGQGSYNEQFF. The CDR3 bases are TGCAGCGTTGGTAACACCCCTGGACAGGGCTCCTACAATGAGCAGTTCTTC.

V and J are TRBV10-2 and TRBJ2-2; the match to TRBD2 covers 10 bases. CDR1 and CDR2 (germline): WSHSY, SAAADI. With V trimmed by 5 bases and J by 4 bases, 7 bases remained unmatched. This CDR3 spans 16 amino acids. The CDR3 DNA reads as TGCGCCAGCAGTCAACTAGCGGGATCGGGCACCGGGGAGCTGTTTTTT. Protein sequence: CASSQLAGSGTGELFF.

The V and J genes are TRBV19 and TRBJ2-2, with 7 bases fitting TRBD2. Germline V CDR1 and CDR2: LNHDA, SQIVND (reference sequence). The CDR3 length is 16 residues. V shed 2 bases and J 4 bases; nucleotides not matched to a gene: 7. The CDR3 reads CASSIILGGGTGELFF. CDR3 nucleotides: TGTGCCAGTAGTATAATTCTCGGCGGGGGCACCGGGGAGCTGTTTTTT. Looking up the rest from reference TRBV19 and TRBJ2-2 gives the full variable domain: DGGITQSPKYLFRKEGQNVTLSCEQNLNHDAMYWYRQDPGQGLRLIYYSQIVNDFQKGDIAEGYSVSREKKESFPLTVTSAQKNPTAFYLCASSIILGGGTGELFFGEGSRLTVL.

V is TRBV9 and J is TRBJ2-1; TRBD2 matches 10 bases. Losses at the gene ends were 4 bases for V and 8 bases for J; bases not matched to a gene: 9. Looked up from germline, CDR1 is SGDLS and CDR2 is YYNGEE. The CDR3 spans 15 residues. In DNA form, the CDR3 reads TGTGCCAGCAGCATGCTAGCGGGAGCTTCCTATGAGCAGTTCTTC. Translated, it gives CASSMLAGASYEQFF.

This clone is medium-sized. CDR3 protein: CASSHLAQQGAYEQYF. In nucleotides, the CDR3 is TGTGCCAGCAGCCATCTGGCCCAACAGGGGGCCTACGAGCAGTACTTC. The V gene is TRBV6-6, the J gene TRBJ2-7, with 8 bases matching TRBD1. CDR3 length: 16 residues. Germline lookup yields CDR1 MNHNY and CDR2 SVGAGI (reference sequence). Trimming took 6 bases from V and 2 from J; bases not matched to a gene: 12.

The table lists this clone with a few counts. The CDR3 DNA reads as TGTGCCAGCAGCTTCGCCGAGAAGTACGAGCAGTACTTC. Protein sequence: CASSFAEKYEQYF. This rearrangement joins TRBV11-2 to TRBJ2-7; D gene unclear. This CDR3 comprises 13 residues. Trimming took off 3 bases at V and 4 bases at J, with 10 bases between the two ends. CDR1 is SGHAT, CDR2 FQNNGV, per germline.

This chain links TRBV27 with TRBJ2-7, with 10 positions matching TRBD1. V dropped 3 bases and J dropped 2; count of bases not matched to a gene: 7. This CDR3 is built from 16 residues. Germline CDR1 is MNHEY and CDR2 is SMNVEV (reference sequence). CDR3 region: CASSFRQGASAYEQYF. The CDR3 nucleotides are TGTGCCAGCAGTTTCCGACAGGGGGCTTCCGCCTACGAGCAGTACTTC.

The V gene is TRBV10-3, the J gene TRBJ2-7; 8 nucleotides match TRBD1. The CDR3 is made up of 13 amino acids. Germline V gene sequence: CDR1 ENHRY, CDR2 SYGVKD. Losses at the gene ends were 6 bases for V and 2 bases for J; bases not matched to a gene: 3. CDR3 sequence reads: CAIRSGQAYEQYF. CDR3 DNA sequence: TGTGCCATCAGATCGGGACAGGCCTACGAGCAGTACTTC.

In its sample, this clone was seen once. The J gene is TRBJ2-1, the V gene TRBV5-1, with TRBD2 matching 8 bases. The CDR3 is 15 amino acids. Trimming took 5 bases from V and 4 from J; bases not matched to a gene: 8. Germline loops: CDR1 SGHRS, CDR2 YFSETQ. For the CDR3, the DNA is TGCGCCAGCAGTCCACAACTAGCGGAGTACAATGAGCAGTTCTTC. This codes for CASSPQLAEYNEQFF.

Regarding this clone: One end of the junction varies from germline; a read error may be responsible. This chain uses TRBV18 with TRBJ2-4; 16 nucleotides agree with TRBD2. The CDR3 runs to 17 residues. Germline V gene lookup returns CDR1 KGHSH and CDR2 LQKENI. Here the CDR3 reads CASSPGTSGRATNIQYF. The CDR3 DNA is TGTGCCAGCTCACCAGGGACTAGCGGGAGGGCCACAAACATTCAGTACTTC.

This chain connects TRBV7-9 to TRBJ2-7; maybe TRBD2 (5 bases). Trimming removed 4 bases at V and 4 bases at J, with 20 bases between. This CDR3 contains 16 residues. The V gene's germline CDR1 is SEHNR and CDR2 FQNEAQ (reference sequence). CDR3 coding DNA: TGTGCCAGCAGCTCCATGGACTCAAAAAGTTATTACGAGCAGTACTTC. Translation gives CASSSMDSKSYYEQYF.

The V gene is TRBV2, the J gene TRBJ2-5; 8 positions match TRBD2. The V gene's germline CDR1 is SNHLY and CDR2 FYNNEI. The J segment lost 3 bases and the V segment lost 6 bases, leaving 3 bases of the junction unmatched. CDR3 length: 13 amino acids. Here the CDR3 reads CASRREVEETQYF. The CDR3 bases are TGTGCCAGCAGGCGGGAGGTCGAAGAGACCCAGTACTTC.